Sequencing of this T cell receptor beta chain was carried out in a study of cytomegalovirus exposure and HLA in healthy donors. The CDR3 is made up of 14 amino acids. Germline V lookup: CDR1 MDHEN, CDR2 SYDVKM. Trimming stripped 8 bases from V and 0 bases from J, with 11 bases between. This PCR relied on a set of 60 Vbeta primers and 13 Jbeta primers. Generated by immunoSEQ multiplex PCR, the TCRdb table keeps only in-frame clones and is missing some. The profile shows some 160,000 clones, 80% to 85% of them singletons. The V call is TRBV28, the J call TRBJ1-5; possibly TRBD1 for D (5 bases). The sequence derives from a male donor in good health and CMV-seropositive. The specimen was PBMCs. The CDR3 loop is CASSGEHSNQPQHF. The CDR3 coding sequence is TGTGCCAGCTCGGGGGAACATAGCAATCAGCCCCAGCATTTT. Using reference TRBV28 and TRBJ1-5 for the parts outside the CDR3, the full variable domain is DVKVTQSSRYLVKRTGEKVFLECVQDMDHENMFWYRQDPGLGLRLIYFSYDVKMKEKGDIPEGYSVSREKKERFSLILESASTNQTSMYLCASSGEHSNQPQHFGDGTRLSIL.